Below, 5 T cell receptor beta chains from the same sample are listed, as sequenced in a study of T-cell memory formation after mild COVID-19. Via MiXCR, TCRdb re-called the 5' RACE reads, giving one row per CDR3 protein. Found here are about 350,000 distinct CDR3 sequences, around 15% of them singletons; the top ten hold about 24%. Sequenced material: PBMCs or a T cell subset sorted from them (not recorded which). The receptors here all came from a man in his late teens or twenties who had mild COVID-19 (a few samples of this study predate the infection). Cell type and time point are not known.

This clonotype was picked up a small number of times. The chain links TRBV20-1 to TRBJ2-7; 7 bases are shared with TRBD1. CDR1 and CDR2 (germline): DFQATT, SNEGSKA (reference sequence). This CDR3 contains 13 residues. With V trimmed by 2 bases and J by 2 bases, 3 bases remained unmatched. CDR3 loop: CSARPTGTYEQYF. DNA of the CDR3: TGCAGTGCTAGACCGACAGGGACCTACGAGCAGTACTTC.

This chain uses TRBV25-1 with TRBJ2-2, with 8 nucleotides matching TRBD2. The CDR3 consists of 14 residues. Trimming cost V 7 bases and J 2 bases; bases outside gene matches: 3. The germline gives CDR1 MGHDK, CDR2 SYGVNS. CDR3 coding DNA: TGTGCCAGCACCAGCGGGGGAAACACCGGGGAGCTGTTTTTT. It is translated as CASTSGGNTGELFF.

In DNA, the CDR3 is TGTGCCAGCAGCTTAGGGCCGGGACTACCTCAAGATACGCAGTATTTT. Its translation is CASSLGPGLPQDTQYF. This sequence joins TRBV7-2 and TRBJ2-3; 7 positions match TRBD2. Germline CDR1 is SGHTA and CDR2 is FQGNSA. Losses at the gene ends were 1 base for V and 5 bases for J; bases not matched to a gene: 9. The CDR3 is made up of 16 amino acids.

CDR3 region: CASSWGPTGANVLTF. The CDR3 bases are TGCGCCAGCAGCTGGGGTCCCACGGGGGCCAACGTCCTGACTTTC. This chain connects TRBV5-1 to TRBJ2-6, with D unclear. CDR3 length: 15 amino acids. Trimming removed 3 bases at V and 4 bases at J, with 11 bases between. CDR1 is SGHRS and CDR2 is YFSETQ in the germline V gene.

This clonotype was seen a handful of times. The chain combines TRBV7-9 with TRBJ1-2; TRBD1 matches at 10 bases. After removal of 4 bases from V and 6 bases from J, the junction contained 5 bases not matched to a gene. There are 14 residues in the CDR3. The germline CDR1 and CDR2 sequences are SEHNR and FQNEAQ (reference sequence). The CDR3 region has the DNA TGTGCCAGCAGCTATCGGGACAGGGGAGATGGCTACACCTTC. It codes for CASSYRDRGDGYTF.